Listed below are T cell receptor beta chains from one sample, sequenced in a study of T cells after yellow fever vaccination. TCRdb analysed the 5' RACE reads with MiXCR anew, one entry per CDR3 protein. This sample yields roughly 340,000 distinct CDR3 sequences, of which 8% to 10% are seen a single time; roughly 18% belongs to the top ten. The sequenced sample was PBMCs, obtained on the day of the first yellow fever vaccination. These receptors originate from a man aged 18 to 29 who received the YFV17D yellow fever vaccine. CDR3s leave out the opening cysteine and the closing phenylalanine or tryptophan.

>TRBV5-1|TRBJ1-3
ASSGQSSGNTIY
>TRBV29-1|TRBJ1-1
SVEEGGTEAF
>TRBV20-1|TRBJ2-5
SARFAGGYSGETQY
>TRBV20-1|TRBJ2-3
SAPRGSTDTQY
>TRBV2|TRBJ1-2
ASSERPGVYGYT
>TRBV10-3|TRBJ2-1
AISESSGRTQSQF
>TRBV5-6|TRBJ1-2
ASRLTGTGGNYGYT
>TRBV5-1|TRBJ2-3
ASSQGGVGQY
>TRBV18|TRBJ2-7
ASSPPPGLGLVGPVYEQY
>TRBV6-1|TRBJ2-4
ASSRDLAKNIQY
>TRBV20-1|TRBJ1-5
SAPPVLSSNQPQH
>TRBV7-2|TRBJ2-7
ASSLMDRGRDEQY
>TRBV3-1|TRBJ1-4
ASSQNSRAEKLF
>TRBV7-9|TRBJ2-5
ASGRGGPETQY
>TRBV10-3|TRBJ1-5
AISESGRGTVNQPQH
>TRBV19|TRBJ2-7
ASSTQGTHEQY
>TRBV9|TRBJ1-6
ASSGTNRVTNSPLH
>TRBV20-1|TRBJ1-1
SATDRGPEAF
>TRBV4-1|TRBJ1-2
ASSQDALGIPFYGYT
>TRBV21-1|TRBJ2-3
ASTQRPRVPPTQY
>TRBV12-3/TRBV12-4|TRBJ1-5
ASRSTGNQPQH
>TRBV28|TRBJ2-1
ASSLRGYNEQF
>TRBV4-3|TRBJ1-2
ASSQEGPRQRDGYT
>TRBV15|TRBJ2-6
ATSREPDRQGANVLT
>TRBV29-1|TRBJ2-1
SVAFMSPEQF
>TRBV11-3|TRBJ2-5
ASSSGTSGGYQETQY
>TRBV7-9|TRBJ2-3
ASSLVRGEGDTQY
>TRBV14|TRBJ2-1
ASSQAAVFRNEQF
>TRBV30|TRBJ1-5
AWSRLQGEGQPQH
>TRBV11-2|TRBJ2-3
ASSISSGQPNTQY
>TRBV5-4|TRBJ2-2
ASSPIGGELF
>TRBV20-1|TRBJ2-1
SAVGGRFVHEQF
>TRBV9|TRBJ2-3
ASSSWTGTADTQY
>TRBV5-1|TRBJ1-2
ASSLGRNYGYT
>TRBV11-1|TRBJ1-2
ASSFAGVDGYT
>TRBV4-2|TRBJ2-5
ASSQDSTSGGAWETQY
>TRBV10-2|TRBJ2-7
ASSDPGYEQY
>TRBV20-1|TRBJ2-1
SARLQGKGSYNEQF
>TRBV29-1|TRBJ1-1
SVEPEMNTEAF
>TRBV20-1|TRBJ2-3
STHLRGASTDTQY
>TRBV20-1|TRBJ2-3
SASYPGLTDTQY
>TRBV5-1|TRBJ2-7
ASSSDGISYEQY
>TRBV6-2/TRBV6-3|TRBJ2-6
ASGTAGANVLT
>TRBV23-1|TRBJ2-6
ASRQGGANVLT
>TRBV7-2|TRBJ1-1
ASSLGYVMSASRRAF
>TRBV7-9|TRBJ2-7
ASSFGTGSF
>TRBV6-1|TRBJ1-1
ASSGTGGFYKIEAF
>TRBV4-1|TRBJ1-2
ASSQVNRGSAGYT
>TRBV11-2|TRBJ2-6
ASRTYRAGANVLT
>TRBV6-5|TRBJ1-1
ASSSNRRNTEAF
>TRBV7-9|TRBJ2-3
ASSLYRGDTQY
>TRBV7-2|TRBJ1-5
ASSLQGSFQPQH